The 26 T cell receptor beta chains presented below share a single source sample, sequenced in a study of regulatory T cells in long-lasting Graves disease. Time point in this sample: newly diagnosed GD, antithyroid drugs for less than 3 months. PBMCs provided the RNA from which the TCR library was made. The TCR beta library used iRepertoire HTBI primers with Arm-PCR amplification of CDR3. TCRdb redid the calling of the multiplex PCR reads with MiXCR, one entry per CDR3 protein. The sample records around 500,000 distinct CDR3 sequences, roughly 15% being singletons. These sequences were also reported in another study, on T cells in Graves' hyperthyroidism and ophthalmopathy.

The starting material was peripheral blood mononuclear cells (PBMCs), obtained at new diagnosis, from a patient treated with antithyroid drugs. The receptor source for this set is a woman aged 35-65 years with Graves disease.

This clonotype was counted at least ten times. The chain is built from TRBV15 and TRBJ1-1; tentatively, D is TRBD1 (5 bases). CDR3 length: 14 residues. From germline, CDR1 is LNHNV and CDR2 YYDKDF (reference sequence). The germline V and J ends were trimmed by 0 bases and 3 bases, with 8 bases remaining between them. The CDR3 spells CATSRDTTDTEAFF. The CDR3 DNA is TGTGCCACCAGCAGAGATACGACAGACACTGAAGCTTTCTTT. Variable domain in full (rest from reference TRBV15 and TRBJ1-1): DAMVIQNPRYQVTQFGKPVTLSCSQTLNHNVMYWYQQKSSQAPKLLFHYYDKDFNNEADTPDNFQSRRPNTSFCFLDIRSPGLGDTAMYLCATSRDTTDTEAFFGQGTRLTVV.

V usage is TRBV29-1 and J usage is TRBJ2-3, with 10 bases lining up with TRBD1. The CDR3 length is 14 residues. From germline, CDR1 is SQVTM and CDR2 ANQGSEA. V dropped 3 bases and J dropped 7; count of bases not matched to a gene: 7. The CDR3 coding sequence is TGCAGCGTTGACCGGACAGGGGGGGGTAATACGCAGTATTTT. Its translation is CSVDRTGGGNTQYF.

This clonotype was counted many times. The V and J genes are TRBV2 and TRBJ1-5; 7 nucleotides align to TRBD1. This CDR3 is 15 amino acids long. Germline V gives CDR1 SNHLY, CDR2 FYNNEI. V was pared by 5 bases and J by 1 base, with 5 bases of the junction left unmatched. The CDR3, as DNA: TGTGCCAGCAGTCGCGACAGGGCAAGCAATCAGCCCCAGCATTTT. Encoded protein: CASSRDRASNQPQHF.

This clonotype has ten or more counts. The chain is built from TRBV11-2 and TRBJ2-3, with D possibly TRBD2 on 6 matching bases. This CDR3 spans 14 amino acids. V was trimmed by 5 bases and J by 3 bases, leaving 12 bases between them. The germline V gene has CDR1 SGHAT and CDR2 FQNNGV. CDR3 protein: CASSPGLPTDTQYF. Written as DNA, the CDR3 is TGTGCCAGCAGCCCGGGACTCCCAACAGATACGCAGTATTTT.

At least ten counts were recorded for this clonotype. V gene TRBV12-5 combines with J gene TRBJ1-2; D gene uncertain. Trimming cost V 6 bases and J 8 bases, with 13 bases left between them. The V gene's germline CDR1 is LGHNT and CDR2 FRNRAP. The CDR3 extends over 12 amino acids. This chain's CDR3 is CASGLGSFGYTF. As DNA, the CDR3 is TGTGCTAGTGGCCTCGGGAGTTTCGGCTACACCTTC.

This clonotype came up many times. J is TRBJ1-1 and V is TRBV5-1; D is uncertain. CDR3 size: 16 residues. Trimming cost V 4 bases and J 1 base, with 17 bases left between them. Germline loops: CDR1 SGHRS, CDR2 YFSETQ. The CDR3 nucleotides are TGCGCCAGCAGCCGTGGACCCTTAGGCACGAACACTGAAGCTTTCTTT. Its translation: CASSRGPLGTNTEAFF.

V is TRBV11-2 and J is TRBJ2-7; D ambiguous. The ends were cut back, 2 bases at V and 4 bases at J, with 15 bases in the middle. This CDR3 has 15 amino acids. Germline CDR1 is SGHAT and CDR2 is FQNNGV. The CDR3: CASSLYAVQAYEQYF. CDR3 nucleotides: TGTGCCAGCAGCTTATATGCGGTGCAGGCGTACGAGCAGTACTTC.

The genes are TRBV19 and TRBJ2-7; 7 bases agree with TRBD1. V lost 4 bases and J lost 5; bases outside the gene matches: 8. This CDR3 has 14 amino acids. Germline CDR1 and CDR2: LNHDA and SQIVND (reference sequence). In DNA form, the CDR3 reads TGTGCCAGTAGTAGAGAGACAGGGTGGAACGAGCAGTACTTC. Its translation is CASSRETGWNEQYF.

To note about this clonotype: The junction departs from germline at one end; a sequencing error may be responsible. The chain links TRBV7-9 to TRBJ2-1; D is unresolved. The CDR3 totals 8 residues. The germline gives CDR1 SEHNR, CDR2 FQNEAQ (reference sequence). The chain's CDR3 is CASSLDKF. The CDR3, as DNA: TGTGCCAGCAGCTTAGACAAGTTC. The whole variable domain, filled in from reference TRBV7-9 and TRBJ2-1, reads DTGVSQNPRHKITKRGQNVTFRCDPISEHNRLYWYRQTLGQGPEFLTYFQNEAQLEKSRLLSDRFSAERPKGSFSTLEIQRTEQGDSAMYLCASSLDKFGPGTRLTVL.

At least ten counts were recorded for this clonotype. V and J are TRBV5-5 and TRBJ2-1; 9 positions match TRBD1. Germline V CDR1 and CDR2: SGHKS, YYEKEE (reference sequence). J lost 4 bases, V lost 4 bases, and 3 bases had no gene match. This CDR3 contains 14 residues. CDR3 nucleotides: TGTGCCAGCAGCCGACAGGGGGTGTACAATGAGCAGTTCTTC. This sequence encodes CASSRQGVYNEQFF.

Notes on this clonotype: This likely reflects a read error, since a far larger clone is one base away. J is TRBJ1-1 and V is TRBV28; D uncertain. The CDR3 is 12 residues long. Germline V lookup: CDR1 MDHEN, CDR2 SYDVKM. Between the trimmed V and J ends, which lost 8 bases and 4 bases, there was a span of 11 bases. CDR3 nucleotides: TGTGCCAGCGACCGGGGTATCACTGAAGCTTTCTTT. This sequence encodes CASDRGITEAFF.

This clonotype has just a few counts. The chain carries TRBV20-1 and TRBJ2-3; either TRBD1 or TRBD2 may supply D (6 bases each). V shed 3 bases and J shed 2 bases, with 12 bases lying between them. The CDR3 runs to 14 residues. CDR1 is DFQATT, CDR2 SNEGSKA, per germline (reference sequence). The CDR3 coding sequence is TGCAGTGCTAGCGATGGGGGGCACACAGATACGCAGTATTTT. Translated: CSASDGGHTDTQYF.

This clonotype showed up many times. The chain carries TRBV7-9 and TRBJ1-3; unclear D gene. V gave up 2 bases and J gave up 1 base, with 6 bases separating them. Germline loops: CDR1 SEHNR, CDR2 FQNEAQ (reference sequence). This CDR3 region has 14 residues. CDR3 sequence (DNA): TGTGCCAGCAGCTTAACAGAGTCTGGAAACACCATATATTTT. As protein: CASSLTESGNTIYF.

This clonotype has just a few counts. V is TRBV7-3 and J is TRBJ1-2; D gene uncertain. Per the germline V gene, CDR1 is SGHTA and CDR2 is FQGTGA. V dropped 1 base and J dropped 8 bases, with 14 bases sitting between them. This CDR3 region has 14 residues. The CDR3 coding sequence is TGTGCCAGCAGCTTAAATCCGGGTTCGGACGGCTACACCTTC. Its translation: CASSLNPGSDGYTF.

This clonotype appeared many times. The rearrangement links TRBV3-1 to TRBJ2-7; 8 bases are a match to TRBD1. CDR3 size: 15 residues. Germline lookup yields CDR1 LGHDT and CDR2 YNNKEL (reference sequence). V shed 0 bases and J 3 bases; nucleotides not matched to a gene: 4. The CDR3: CASSQDTGGHYEQYF. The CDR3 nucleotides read TGTGCCAGCAGCCAAGATACAGGGGGACACTACGAGCAGTACTTC.

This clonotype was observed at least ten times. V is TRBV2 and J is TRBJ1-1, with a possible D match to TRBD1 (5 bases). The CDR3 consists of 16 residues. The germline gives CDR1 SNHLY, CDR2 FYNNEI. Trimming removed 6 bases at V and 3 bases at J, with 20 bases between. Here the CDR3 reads CASRLGRRTSYTEAFF. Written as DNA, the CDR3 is TGTGCCAGCAGGTTGGGACGGCGGACAAGTTACACTGAAGCTTTCTTT.

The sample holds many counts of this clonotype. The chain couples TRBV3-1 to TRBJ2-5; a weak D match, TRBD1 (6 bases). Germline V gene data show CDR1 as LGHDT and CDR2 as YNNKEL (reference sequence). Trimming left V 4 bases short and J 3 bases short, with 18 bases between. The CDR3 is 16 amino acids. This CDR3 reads CASSLRGQGREETQYF. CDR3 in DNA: TGTGCCAGCAGCCTCAGGGGTCAGGGGAGAGAAGAGACCCAGTACTTC.

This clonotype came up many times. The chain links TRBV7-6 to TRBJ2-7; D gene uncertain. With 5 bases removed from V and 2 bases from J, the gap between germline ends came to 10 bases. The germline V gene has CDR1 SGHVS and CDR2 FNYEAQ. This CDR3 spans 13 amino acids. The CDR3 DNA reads TGTGCCAGCAGCCACGACCCGGCCTACGAGCAGTACTTC. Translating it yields CASSHDPAYEQYF. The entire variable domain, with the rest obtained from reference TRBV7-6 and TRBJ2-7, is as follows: GAGVSQSPRYKVTKRGQDVALRCDPISGHVSLYWYRQALGQGPEFLTYFNYEAQQDKSGLPNDRFSAERPEGSISTLTIQRTEQRDSAMYRCASSHDPAYEQYFGPGTRLTVT.

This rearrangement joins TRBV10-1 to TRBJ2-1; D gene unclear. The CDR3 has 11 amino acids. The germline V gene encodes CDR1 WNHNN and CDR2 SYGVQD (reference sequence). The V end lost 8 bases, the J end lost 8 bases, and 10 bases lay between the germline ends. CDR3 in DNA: TGCGCCAGCCACGACAACCATGAGCAGTTCTTC. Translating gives CASHDNHEQFF.

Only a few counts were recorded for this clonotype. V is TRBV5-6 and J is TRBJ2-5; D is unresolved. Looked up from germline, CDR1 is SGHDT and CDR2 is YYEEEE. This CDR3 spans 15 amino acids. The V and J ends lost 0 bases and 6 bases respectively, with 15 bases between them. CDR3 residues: CASSLVTGWVKTQYF. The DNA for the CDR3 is TGTGCCAGCAGCTTGGTTACGGGCTGGGTGAAGACCCAGTACTTC.

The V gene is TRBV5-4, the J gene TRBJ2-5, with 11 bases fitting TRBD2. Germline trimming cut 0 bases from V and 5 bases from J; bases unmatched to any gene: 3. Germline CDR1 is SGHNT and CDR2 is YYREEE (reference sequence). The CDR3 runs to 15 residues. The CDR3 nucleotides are TGTGCCAGCAGCTTGGTCCTAGCGGGGGGCGAGACCCAGTACTTC. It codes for CASSLVLAGGETQYF.

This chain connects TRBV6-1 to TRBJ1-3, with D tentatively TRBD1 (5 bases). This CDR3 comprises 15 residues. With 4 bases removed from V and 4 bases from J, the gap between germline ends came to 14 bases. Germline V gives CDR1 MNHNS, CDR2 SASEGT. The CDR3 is CASSVWQGVGNTIYF. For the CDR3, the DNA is TGTGCCAGCAGTGTCTGGCAGGGAGTGGGAAACACCATATATTTT.

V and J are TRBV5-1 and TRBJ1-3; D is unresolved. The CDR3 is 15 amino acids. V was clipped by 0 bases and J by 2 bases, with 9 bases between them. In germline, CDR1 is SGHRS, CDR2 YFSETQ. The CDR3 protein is CASSLVADPGNTIYF. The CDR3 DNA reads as TGCGCCAGCAGCTTGGTGGCAGACCCTGGAAACACCATATATTTT.

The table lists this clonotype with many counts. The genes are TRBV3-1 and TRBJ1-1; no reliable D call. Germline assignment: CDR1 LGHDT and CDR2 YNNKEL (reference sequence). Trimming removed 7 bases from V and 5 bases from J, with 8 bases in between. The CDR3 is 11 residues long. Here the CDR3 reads CASTDETEAFF. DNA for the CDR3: TGTGCCAGCACCGACGAAACTGAAGCTTTCTTT.

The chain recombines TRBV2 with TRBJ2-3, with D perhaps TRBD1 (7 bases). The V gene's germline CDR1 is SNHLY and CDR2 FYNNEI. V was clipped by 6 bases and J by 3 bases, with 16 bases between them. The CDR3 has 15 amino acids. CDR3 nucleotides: TGTGCCAGCAGCGATGCCGCAGGGGGGACAGATACGCAGTATTTT. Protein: CASSDAAGGTDTQYF. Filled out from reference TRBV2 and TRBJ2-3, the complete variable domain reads EPEVTQTPSHQVTQMGQEVILRCVPISNHLYFYWYRQILGQKVEFLVSFYNNEISEKSEIFDDQFSVERPDGSNFTLKIRSTKLEDSAMYFCASSDAAGGTDTQYFGPGTRLTVL.

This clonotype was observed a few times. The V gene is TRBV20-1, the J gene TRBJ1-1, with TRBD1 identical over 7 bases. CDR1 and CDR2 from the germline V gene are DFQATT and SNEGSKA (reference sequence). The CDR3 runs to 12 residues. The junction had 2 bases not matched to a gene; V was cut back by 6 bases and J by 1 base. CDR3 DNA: TGCAGTGCGGACAGGCCGAACACTGAAGCTTTCTTT. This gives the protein CSADRPNTEAFF.